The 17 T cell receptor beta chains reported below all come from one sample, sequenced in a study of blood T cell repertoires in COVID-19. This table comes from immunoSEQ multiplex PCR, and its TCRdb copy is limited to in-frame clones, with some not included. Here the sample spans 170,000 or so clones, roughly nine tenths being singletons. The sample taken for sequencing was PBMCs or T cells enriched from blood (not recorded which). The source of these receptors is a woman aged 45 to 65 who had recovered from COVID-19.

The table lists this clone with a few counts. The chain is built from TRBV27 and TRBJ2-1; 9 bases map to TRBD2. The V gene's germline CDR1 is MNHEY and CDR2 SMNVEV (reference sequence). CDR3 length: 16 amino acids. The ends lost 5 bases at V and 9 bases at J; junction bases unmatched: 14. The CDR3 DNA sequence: TGTGCCAGCAGTGTCGATCCGGGACTAGCCCCGGGTGAGCAGTTCTTC. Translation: CASSVDPGLAPGEQFF.

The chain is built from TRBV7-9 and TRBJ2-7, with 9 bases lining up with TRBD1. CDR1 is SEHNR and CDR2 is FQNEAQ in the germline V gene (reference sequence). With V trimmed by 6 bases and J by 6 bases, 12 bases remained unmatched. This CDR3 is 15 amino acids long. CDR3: CASRPKTGGRFEQYF. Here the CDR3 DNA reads TGTGCCAGCAGACCTAAAACAGGGGGCCGGTTCGAGCAGTACTTC. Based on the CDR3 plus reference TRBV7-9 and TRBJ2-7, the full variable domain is DTGVSQNPRHKITKRGQNVTFRCDPISEHNRLYWYRQTLGQGPEFLTYFQNEAQLEKSRLLSDRFSAERPKGSFSTLEIQRTEQGDSAMYLCASRPKTGGRFEQYFGPGTRLTVT.

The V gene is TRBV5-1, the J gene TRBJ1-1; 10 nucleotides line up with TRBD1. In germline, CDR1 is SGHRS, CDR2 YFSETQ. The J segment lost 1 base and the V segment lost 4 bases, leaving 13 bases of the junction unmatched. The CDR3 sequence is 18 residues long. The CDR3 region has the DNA TGCGCCAGCAGCCAGTCCGCATCGACAGGGGGCGCGAACACTGAAGCTTTCTTT. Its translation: CASSQSASTGGANTEAFF.

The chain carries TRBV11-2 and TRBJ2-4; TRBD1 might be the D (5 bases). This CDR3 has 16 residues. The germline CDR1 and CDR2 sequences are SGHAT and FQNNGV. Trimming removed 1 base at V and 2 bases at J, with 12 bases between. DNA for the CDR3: TGTGCCAGCAGCTTAGCCCCCAGGGAACCCAAAAACATTCAGTACTTC. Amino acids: CASSLAPREPKNIQYF. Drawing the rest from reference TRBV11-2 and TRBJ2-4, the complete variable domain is EAGVAQSPRYKIIEKRQSVAFWCNPISGHATLYWYQQILGQGPKLLIQFQNNGVVDDSQLPKDRFSAERLKGVDSTLKIQPAKLEDSAVYLCASSLAPREPKNIQYFGAGTRLSVL.

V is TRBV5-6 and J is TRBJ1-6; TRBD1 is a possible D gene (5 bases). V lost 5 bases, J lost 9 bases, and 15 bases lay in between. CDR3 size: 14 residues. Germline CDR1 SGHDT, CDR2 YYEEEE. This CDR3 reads CASSQGAVSSPLHF. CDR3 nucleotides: TGTGCCAGCAGTCAGGGCGCAGTTTCTTCACCCCTCCACTTT. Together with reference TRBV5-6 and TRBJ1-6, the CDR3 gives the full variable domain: DAGVTQSPTHLIKTRGQQVTLRCSPKSGHDTVSWYQQALGQGPQFIFQYYEEEERQRGNFPDRFSGHQFPNYSSELNVNALLLGDSALYLCASSQGAVSSPLHFGNGTRLTVT.

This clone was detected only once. The CDR3 reads CASTGQAGGLGEEQFF. The CDR3 region has the DNA TGTGCCAGCACCGGGCAAGCGGGAGGGTTGGGTGAGGAGCAGTTCTTC. This chain connects TRBV7-6 to TRBJ2-1; TRBD2 matches at 10 bases. J gave up 10 bases and V 7 bases, and 16 bases lay outside the gene matches. The CDR3 extends over 16 amino acids. Looked up from germline, CDR1 is SGHVS and CDR2 is FNYEAQ.

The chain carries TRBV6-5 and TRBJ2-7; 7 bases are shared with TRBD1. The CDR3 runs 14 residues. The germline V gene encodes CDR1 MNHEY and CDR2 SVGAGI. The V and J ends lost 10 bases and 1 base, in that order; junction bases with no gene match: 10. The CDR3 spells CATFRQGISYEQYF. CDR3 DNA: TGTGCCACCTTCCGACAGGGTATATCCTACGAGCAGTACTTC.

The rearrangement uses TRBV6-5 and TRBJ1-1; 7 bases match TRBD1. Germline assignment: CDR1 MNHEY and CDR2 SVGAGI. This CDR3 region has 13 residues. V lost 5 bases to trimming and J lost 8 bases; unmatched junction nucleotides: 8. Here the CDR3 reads CASSPDRVSEAFF. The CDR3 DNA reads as TGTGCCAGCAGTCCAGACAGGGTTTCAGAAGCTTTCTTT.

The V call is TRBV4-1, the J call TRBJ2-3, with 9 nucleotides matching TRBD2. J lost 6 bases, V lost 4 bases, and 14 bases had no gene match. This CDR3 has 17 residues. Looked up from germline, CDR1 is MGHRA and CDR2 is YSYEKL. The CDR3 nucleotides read TGCGCCAGCAGCCTCAAGACTAGCGGAAGCCCATCGGATACGCAGTATTTT. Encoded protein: CASSLKTSGSPSDTQYF.

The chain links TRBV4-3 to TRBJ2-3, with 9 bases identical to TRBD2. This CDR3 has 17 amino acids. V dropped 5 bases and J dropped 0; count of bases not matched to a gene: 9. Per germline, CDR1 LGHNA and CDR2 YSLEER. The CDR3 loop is CASSSRTSDSSTDTQYF. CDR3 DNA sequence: TGCGCCAGCAGCTCACGGACTAGCGACTCGAGCACAGATACGCAGTATTTT.

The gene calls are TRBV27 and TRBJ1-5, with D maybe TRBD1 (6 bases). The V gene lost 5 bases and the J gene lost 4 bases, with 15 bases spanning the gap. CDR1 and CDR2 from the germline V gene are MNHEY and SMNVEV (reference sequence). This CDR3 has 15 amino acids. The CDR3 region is CASSTQGRGNQPQHF. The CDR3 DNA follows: TGTGCCAGCAGTACACAGGGACGGGGAAATCAGCCCCAGCATTTT.

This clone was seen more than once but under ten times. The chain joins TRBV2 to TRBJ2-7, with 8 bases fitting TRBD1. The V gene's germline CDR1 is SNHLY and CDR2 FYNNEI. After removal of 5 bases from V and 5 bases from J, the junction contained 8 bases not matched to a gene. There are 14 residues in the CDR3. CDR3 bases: TGTGCCAGCAGTACCGGTATGACAGGGGACGAGCAGTACTTC. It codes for CASSTGMTGDEQYF.

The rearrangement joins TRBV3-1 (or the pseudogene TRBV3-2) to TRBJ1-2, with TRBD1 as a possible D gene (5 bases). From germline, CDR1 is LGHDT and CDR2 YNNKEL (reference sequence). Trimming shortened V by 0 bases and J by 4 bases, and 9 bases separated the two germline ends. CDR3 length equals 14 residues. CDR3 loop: CASSQDGGTYGYTF. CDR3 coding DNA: TGTGCCAGCAGCCAAGATGGAGGGACCTATGGCTACACCTTC.

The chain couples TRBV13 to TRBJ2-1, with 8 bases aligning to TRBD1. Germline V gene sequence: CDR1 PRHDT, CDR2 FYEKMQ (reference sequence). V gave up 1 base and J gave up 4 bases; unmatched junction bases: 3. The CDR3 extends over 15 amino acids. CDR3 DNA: TGTGCCAGCAGCTTAGCAGGGGGCGCGTACAATGAGCAGTTCTTC. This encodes CASSLAGGAYNEQFF. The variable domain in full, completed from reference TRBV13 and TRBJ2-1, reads AAGVIQSPRHLIKEKRETATLKCYPIPRHDTVYWYQQGPGQDPQFLISFYEKMQSDKGSIPDRFSAQQFSDYHSELNMSSLELGDSALYFCASSLAGGAYNEQFFGPGTRLTVL.

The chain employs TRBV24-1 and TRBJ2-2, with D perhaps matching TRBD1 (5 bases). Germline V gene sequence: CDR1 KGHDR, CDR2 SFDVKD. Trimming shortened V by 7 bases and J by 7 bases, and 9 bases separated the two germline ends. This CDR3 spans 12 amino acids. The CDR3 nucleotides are TGTGCCACCAGCAGGGCGTACGGGGAGCTGTTTTTT. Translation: CATSRAYGELFF.

The CDR3 region is CASSPKQNAYEQYF. The CDR3 DNA is TGTGCCAGCTCACCAAAACAAAACGCCTACGAGCAGTACTTC. The chain has TRBV18 and TRBJ2-7; D unclear. The CDR3 has 14 residues. Trimming removed 2 bases from V and 2 bases from J, with 10 bases in between. Germline V gene sequence: CDR1 KGHSH, CDR2 LQKENI. The whole variable domain, remainder taken from reference TRBV18 and TRBJ2-7, is NAGVMQNPRHLVRRRGQEARLRCSPMKGHSHVYWYRQLPEEGLKFMVYLQKENIIDESGMPKERFSAEFPKEGPSILRIQQVVRGDSAAYFCASSPKQNAYEQYFGPGTRLTVT.

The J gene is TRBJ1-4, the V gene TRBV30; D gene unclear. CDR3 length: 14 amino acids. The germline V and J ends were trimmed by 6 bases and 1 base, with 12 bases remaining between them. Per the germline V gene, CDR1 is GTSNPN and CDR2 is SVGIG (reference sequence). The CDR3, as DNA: TGTGCCTGCCGAGAGTACCGAACTAATGAAAAACTGTTTTTT. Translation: CACREYRTNEKLFF.